This T cell receptor (beta chain) was recorded in a study of shared clonotypes between healthy human individuals. Study summary: Three plates were used per donor for CD4 naive, three for CD4 memory, two for CD8 naive and one for CD8 memory.

Sequenced by immunoSEQ multiplex PCR; TCRdb stores in-frame clones only, minus some. There are about a million clones in the sample; about 77% occur only once, and around 1.4% lies in the top ten. Germline CDR1 reads MNHEY; CDR2 reads SVGAGI. This CDR3 contains 13 residues. The V end lost 0 bases, the J end lost 3 bases, and 6 bases lay between the germline ends. Material for sequencing was memory CD4+ T cells sorted from blood. Subset denoted: CD45RA-negative fraction. The V and J genes are TRBV6-5 and TRBJ2-7; unclear D gene. The receptor was derived from a young man in good health. CDR3 residues: CASSYSPFYEQYF. In nucleotides, the CDR3 is TGTGCCAGCAGTTACTCCCCCTTCTACGAGCAGTACTTC.